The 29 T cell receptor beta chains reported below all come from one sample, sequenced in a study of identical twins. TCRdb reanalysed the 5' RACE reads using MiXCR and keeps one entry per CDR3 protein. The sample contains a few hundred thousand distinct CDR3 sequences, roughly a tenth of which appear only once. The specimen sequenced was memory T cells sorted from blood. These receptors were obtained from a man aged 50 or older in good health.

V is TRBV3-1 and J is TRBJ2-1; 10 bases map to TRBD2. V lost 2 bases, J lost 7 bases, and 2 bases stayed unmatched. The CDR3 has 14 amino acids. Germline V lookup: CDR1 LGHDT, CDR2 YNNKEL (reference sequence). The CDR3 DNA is TGTGCCAGCAGCCAACTAGCGGGGGAAAATGAGCAGTTCTTC. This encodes CASSQLAGENEQFF.

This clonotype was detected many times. In DNA form, the CDR3 reads TGTGCCAGCAGCTTAAAGGACTACACAGATACGCAGTATTTT. It encodes CASSLKDYTDTQYF. The rearrangement joins TRBV7-3 to TRBJ2-3; D may be TRBD2 (6 bases). This CDR3 is 14 amino acids long. Trimming took 1 base from V and 2 from J, leaving 7 bases between them. Germline CDR1 and CDR2: SGHTA and FQGTGA.

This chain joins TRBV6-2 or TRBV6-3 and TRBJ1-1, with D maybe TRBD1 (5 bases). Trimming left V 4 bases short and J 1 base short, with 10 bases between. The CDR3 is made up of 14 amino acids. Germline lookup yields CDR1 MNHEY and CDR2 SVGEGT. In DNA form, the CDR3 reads TGTGCCAGCAGTTCCCATACAGGGAACACTGAAGCTTTCTTT. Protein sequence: CASSSHTGNTEAFF.

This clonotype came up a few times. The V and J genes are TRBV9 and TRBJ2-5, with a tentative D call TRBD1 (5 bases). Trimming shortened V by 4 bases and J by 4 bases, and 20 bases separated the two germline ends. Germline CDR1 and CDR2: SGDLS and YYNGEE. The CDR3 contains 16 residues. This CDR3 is CASSSAGSGNRETQYF. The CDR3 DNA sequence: TGTGCCAGCAGCTCTGCAGGGTCAGGGAACCGAGAGACCCAGTACTTC.

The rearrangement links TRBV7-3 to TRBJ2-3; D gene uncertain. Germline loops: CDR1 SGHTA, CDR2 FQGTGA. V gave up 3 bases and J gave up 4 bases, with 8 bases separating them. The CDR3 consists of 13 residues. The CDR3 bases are TGTGCCAGCAGCTTTTTCGGAGCAGATACGCAGTATTTT. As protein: CASSFFGADTQYF.

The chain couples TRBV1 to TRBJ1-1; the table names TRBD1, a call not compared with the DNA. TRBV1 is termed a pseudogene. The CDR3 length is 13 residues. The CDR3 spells CTSSQGRDSEAFF. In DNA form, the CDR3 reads TGCACCAGCAGCCAAGGCCGGGACAGCGAAGCTTTCTTT.

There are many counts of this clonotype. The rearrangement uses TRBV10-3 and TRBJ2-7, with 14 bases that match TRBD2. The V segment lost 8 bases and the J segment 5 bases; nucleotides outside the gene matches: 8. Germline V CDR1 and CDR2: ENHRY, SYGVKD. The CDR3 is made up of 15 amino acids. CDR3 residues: CAIGTGLAGVDEQYF. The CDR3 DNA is TGTGCCATCGGGACGGGACTAGCGGGAGTAGACGAGCAGTACTTC.

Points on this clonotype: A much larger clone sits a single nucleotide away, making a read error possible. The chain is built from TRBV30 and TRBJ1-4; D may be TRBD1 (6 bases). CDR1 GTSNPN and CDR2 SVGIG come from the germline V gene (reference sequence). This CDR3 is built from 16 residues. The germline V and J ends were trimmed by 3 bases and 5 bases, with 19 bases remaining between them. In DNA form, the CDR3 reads TGTGCCTGGAGCCCTAAAGGGGGTCTTAGGAATGAAAAACTGTTTTTT. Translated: CAWSPKGGLRNEKLFF.

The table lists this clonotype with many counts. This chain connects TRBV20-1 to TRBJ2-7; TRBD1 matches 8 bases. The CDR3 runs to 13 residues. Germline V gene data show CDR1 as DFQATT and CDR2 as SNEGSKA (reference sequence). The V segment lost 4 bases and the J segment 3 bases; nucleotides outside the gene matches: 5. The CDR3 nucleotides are TGCAGTGCTACCACAGGGGGTATCTACGAGCAGTACTTC. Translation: CSATTGGIYEQYF.

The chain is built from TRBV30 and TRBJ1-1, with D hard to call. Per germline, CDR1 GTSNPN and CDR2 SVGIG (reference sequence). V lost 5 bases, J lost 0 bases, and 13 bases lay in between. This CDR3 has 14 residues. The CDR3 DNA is TGTGCCTGGGGAAAGGAGGTCATGAACACTGAAGCTTTCTTT. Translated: CAWGKEVMNTEAFF.

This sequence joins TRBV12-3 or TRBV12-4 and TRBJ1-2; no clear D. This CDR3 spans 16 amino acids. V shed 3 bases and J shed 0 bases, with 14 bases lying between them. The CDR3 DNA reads TGTGCCAGCAGTTTCGGGAGGGAGTTAGCTAACTATGGCTACACCTTC. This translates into CASSFGRELANYGYTF.

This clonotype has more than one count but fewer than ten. This CDR3 is CAISEQRGRSQYF. CDR3 nucleotides: TGTGCCATCAGTGAGCAGCGTGGGCGGTCCCAGTACTTC. The rearrangement joins TRBV10-3 to TRBJ2-5; D is ambiguous. The CDR3 runs 13 residues. V lost 2 bases to trimming and J lost 9 bases, with 13 bases between them. Germline loops: CDR1 ENHRY, CDR2 SYGVKD.

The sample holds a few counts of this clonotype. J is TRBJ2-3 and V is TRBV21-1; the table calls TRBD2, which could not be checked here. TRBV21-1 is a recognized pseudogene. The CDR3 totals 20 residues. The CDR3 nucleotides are TGTGCCAGCAGCAAAGGAAAGGCTGGTGGGGAGCAGTTCCACACAGATACGCAGTATTTT. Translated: CASSKGKAGGEQFHTDTQYF.

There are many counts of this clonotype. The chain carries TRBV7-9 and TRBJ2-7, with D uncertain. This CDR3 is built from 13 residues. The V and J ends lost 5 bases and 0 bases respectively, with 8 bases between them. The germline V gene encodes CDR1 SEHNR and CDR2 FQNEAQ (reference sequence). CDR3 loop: CASSGPNSYEQYF. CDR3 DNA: TGTGCCAGCAGCGGGCCCAACTCCTACGAGCAGTACTTC.

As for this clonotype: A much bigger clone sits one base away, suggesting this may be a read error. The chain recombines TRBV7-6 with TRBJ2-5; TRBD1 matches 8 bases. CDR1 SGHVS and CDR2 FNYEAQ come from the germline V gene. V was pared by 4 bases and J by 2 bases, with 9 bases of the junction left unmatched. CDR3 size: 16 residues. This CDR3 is CASSSGPNRGQETQYF. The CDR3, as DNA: TGTGCCAGCAGCTCAGGCCCAAACAGGGGGCAAGAGACCCAGTACTTC.

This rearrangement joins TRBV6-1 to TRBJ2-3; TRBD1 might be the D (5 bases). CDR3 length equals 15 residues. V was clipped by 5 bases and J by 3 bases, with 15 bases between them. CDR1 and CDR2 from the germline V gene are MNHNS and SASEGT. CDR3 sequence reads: CASSIGHGRTDTQYF. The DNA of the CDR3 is TGTGCCAGCAGTATCGGACACGGGCGTACAGATACGCAGTATTTT.

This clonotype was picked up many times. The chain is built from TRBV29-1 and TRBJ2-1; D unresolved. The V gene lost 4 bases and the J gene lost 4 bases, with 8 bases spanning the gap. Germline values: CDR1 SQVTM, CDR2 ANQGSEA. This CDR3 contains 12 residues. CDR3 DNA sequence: TGCAGCGTTGGTCACCGTTACAATGAGCAGTTCTTC. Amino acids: CSVGHRYNEQFF.

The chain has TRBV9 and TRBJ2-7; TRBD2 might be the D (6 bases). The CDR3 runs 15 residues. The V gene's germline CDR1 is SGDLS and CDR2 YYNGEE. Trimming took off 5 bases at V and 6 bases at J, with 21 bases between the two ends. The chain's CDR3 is CASSARGGSAGEQYF. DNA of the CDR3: TGTGCCAGCAGTGCCCGAGGAGGGAGCGCGGGCGAGCAGTACTTC.

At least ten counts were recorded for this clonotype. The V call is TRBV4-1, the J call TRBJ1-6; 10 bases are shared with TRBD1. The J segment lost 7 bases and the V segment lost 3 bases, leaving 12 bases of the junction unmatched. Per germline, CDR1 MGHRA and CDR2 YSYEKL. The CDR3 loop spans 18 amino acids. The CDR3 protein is CASSHRRQGAPNNSPLHF. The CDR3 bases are TGCGCCAGCAGCCACCGCAGACAGGGGGCGCCGAACAATTCACCCCTCCACTTT.

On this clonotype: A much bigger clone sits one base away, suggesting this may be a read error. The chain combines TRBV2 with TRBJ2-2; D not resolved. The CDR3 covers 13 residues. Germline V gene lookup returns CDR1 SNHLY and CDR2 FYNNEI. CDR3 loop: CVSIDGQTGELFF. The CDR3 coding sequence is TGTGTCAGCATCGACGGGCAAACCGGGGAGCTGTTTTTT.

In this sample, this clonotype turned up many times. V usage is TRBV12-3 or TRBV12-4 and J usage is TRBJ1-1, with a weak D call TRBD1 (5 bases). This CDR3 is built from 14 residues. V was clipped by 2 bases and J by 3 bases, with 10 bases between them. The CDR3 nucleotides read TGTGCCAGCAGTTTATCAGGGCTTCACACTGAAGCTTTCTTT. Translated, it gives CASSLSGLHTEAFF.

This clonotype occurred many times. CDR3 protein: CASRTGRNSGNTIYF. The DNA for the CDR3 is TGTGCCAGCAGAACGGGACGAAACTCTGGAAACACCATATATTTT. V usage is TRBV12-3 or TRBV12-4 and J usage is TRBJ1-3; weak D call: TRBD1 (5 bases). Trimming removed 6 bases from V and 0 bases from J, with 12 bases in between. The CDR3 is 15 amino acids.

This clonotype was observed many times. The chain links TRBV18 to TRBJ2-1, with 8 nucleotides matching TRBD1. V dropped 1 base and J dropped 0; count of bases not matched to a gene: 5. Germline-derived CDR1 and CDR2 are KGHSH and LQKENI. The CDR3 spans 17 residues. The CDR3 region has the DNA TGTGCCAGCTCACCACTCCCAGGGGGCAGCTCCTACAATGAGCAGTTCTTC. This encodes CASSPLPGGSSYNEQFF.

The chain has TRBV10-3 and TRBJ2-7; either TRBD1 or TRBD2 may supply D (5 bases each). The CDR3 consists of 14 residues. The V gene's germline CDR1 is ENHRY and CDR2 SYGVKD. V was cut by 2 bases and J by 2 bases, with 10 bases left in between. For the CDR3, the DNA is TGTGCCATCAGTGAGCCGGGACGCACCTACGAGCAGTACTTC. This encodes CAISEPGRTYEQYF.

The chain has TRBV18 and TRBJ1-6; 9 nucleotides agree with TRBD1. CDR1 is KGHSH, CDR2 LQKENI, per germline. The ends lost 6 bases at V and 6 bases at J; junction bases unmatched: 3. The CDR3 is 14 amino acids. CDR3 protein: CASSRDRANSPLHF. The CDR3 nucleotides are TGTGCCAGCTCTCGGGACAGGGCTAATTCACCCCTCCACTTT. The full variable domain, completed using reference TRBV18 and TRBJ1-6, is NAGVMQNPRHLVRRRGQEARLRCSPMKGHSHVYWYRQLPEEGLKFMVYLQKENIIDESGMPKERFSAEFPKEGPSILRIQQVVRGDSAAYFCASSRDRANSPLHFGNGTRLTVT.

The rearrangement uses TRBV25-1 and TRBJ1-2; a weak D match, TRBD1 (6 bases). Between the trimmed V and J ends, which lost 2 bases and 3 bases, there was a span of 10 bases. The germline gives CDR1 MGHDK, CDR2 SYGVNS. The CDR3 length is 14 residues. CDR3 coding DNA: TGTGCCAGCAGTGAAACAGGGTCGTACTATGGCTACACCTTC. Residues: CASSETGSYYGYTF.

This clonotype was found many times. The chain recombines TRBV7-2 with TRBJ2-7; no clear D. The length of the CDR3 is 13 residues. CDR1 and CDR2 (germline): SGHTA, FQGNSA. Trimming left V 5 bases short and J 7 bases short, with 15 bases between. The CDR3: CASSPGPHREQYF. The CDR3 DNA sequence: TGTGCCAGCAGCCCCGGGCCCCATAGAGAGCAGTACTTC. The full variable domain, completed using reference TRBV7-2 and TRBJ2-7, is GAGVSQSPSNKVTEKGKDVELRCDPISGHTALYWYRQSLGQGLEFLIYFQGNSAPDKSGLPSDRFSAERTGGSVSTLTIQRTQQEDSAVYLCASSPGPHREQYFGPGTRLTVT.

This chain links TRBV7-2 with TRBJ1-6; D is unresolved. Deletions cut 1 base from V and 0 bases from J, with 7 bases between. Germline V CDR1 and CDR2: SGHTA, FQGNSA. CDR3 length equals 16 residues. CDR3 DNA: TGTGCCAGCAGCTTAGGAGGGAGCTCCTATAATTCACCCCTCCACTTT. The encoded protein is CASSLGGSSYNSPLHF. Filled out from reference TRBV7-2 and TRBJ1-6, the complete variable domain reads GAGVSQSPSNKVTEKGKDVELRCDPISGHTALYWYRQSLGQGLEFLIYFQGNSAPDKSGLPSDRFSAERTGGSVSTLTIQRTQQEDSAVYLCASSLGGSSYNSPLHFGNGTRLTVT.

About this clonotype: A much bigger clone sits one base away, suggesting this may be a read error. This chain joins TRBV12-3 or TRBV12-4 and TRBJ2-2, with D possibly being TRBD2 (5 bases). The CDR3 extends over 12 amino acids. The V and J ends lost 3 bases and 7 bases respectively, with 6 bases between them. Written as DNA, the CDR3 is TGTGCCAGCAGTTTTGCGGGCGGGGAGCTGTTTTTT. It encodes CASSFAGGELFF.